One sample yielded the 10 T cell receptor beta chains listed below, sequenced in a study of regulatory T cells in long-lasting Graves disease (dated by TCRdb to the early 2020s). The time point label of this sample denotes: newly diagnosed GD, antithyroid drugs for less than 3 months. RNA was extracted from PBMCs in TRIzol for both TCR sequencing and RNA sequencing. Preparation of the library involved multiplex PCR. TCRdb names Illumina HiSeq 4000 as the instrument used. CDR3 regions were amplified by Arm-PCR with iRepertoire HTBI primers to construct TCR beta libraries. Using fastp at Q25 and MiXCR, TCRdb reprocessed the public reads and kept productive beta chains. Each entry is one CDR3 protein sequence, shown with its most common DNA and genes. The sample data list about 210,000 distinct CDR3 sequences, and less than 20% of these were observed just once. In total, the top ten clones hold about 12% of the sample.

This sample was also put to use in a study of T cells in Graves' hyperthyroidism and ophthalmopathy.

Sequencing used peripheral blood mononuclear cells (PBMCs), obtained at new diagnosis, from a patient treated with antithyroid drugs. Receptors originate from a woman under 40 with Graves disease. Donor details come from another sample of the same person, matched by shared clones.

The chain uses TRBV28 and TRBJ2-7; D gene ambiguous. V was trimmed by 4 bases and J by 1 base, leaving 17 bases between them. In germline, CDR1 is MDHEN, CDR2 SYDVKM. The CDR3 runs 16 residues. The CDR3 protein is CASSYSFGSRSYEQYF. DNA for the CDR3: TGTGCCAGCAGTTACAGTTTTGGGTCGCGTTCCTACGAGCAGTACTTC.

This clonotype has ten or more counts. J is TRBJ1-1 and V is TRBV19; 8 bases are a match to TRBD1. The CDR3 has 13 amino acids. Germline V gene data show CDR1 as LNHDA and CDR2 as SQIVND (reference sequence). V lost 7 bases and J lost 11; bases outside the gene matches: 12. The CDR3 spells CASTPGQGSPAFF. CDR3 nucleotides: TGTGCCAGTACCCCCGGACAGGGATCCCCCGCTTTCTTT.

This clonotype was seen ten or more times. The chain is built from TRBV19 and TRBJ1-6; 10 nucleotides line up with TRBD1. CDR1 LNHDA and CDR2 SQIVND come from the germline V gene (reference sequence). The trim removed 5 bases at V and 6 bases at J, leaving 4 bases unmatched. This CDR3 is 15 amino acids long. The CDR3 nucleotides are TGTGCCAGTAGTCCGGGGACAGGGGCTAATTCACCCCTCCACTTT. Protein product: CASSPGTGANSPLHF.

This sequence joins TRBV7-2 and TRBJ2-3; tentative D call: TRBD1 (6 bases). CDR1 SGHTA and CDR2 FQGNSA come from the germline V gene. This CDR3 is 16 amino acids long. Deletions cut 5 bases from V and 6 bases from J, with 21 bases between. This CDR3 is CASSLTPPGVGDTQYF. CDR3 sequence (DNA): TGTGCCAGCAGCCTAACTCCTCCAGGGGTGGGGGATACGCAGTATTTT.

This clonotype came up many times. This chain joins TRBV6-2 or TRBV6-3 and TRBJ2-2; 7 bases map to TRBD2. CDR3 length equals 16 residues. V was clipped by 2 bases and J by 0 bases; unmatched bases: 3. The germline CDR1 and CDR2 sequences are MNHEY and SVGEGT. CDR3 loop: CASSYEGGTNTGELFF. In nucleotides, the CDR3 is TGTGCCAGCAGTTACGAGGGAGGGACGAACACCGGGGAGCTGTTTTTT.

The J gene is TRBJ1-2, the V gene TRBV6-5; TRBD1 matches at 8 bases. V was pared by 1 base and J by 4 bases, with 2 bases of the junction left unmatched. The CDR3 totals 14 residues. Germline lookup yields CDR1 MNHEY and CDR2 SVGAGI. CDR3 region: CASSYWTGSYGYTF. For the CDR3, the DNA is TGTGCCAGCAGTTACTGGACAGGGAGCTATGGCTACACCTTC.

This clonotype was seen repeatedly, ten times or more. The gene calls are TRBV7-2 and TRBJ2-1, with 8 bases that match TRBD2. Germline-derived CDR1 and CDR2 are SGHTA and FQGNSA. The V segment lost 5 bases and the J segment 10 bases; nucleotides outside the gene matches: 10. This CDR3 comprises 14 residues. The DNA of the CDR3 is TGTGCCAGCAGCCCCCAGCCTACTAGCGGCGAGCAGTTCTTC. It translates to CASSPQPTSGEQFF. The complete variable domain, with remaining parts taken from reference TRBV7-2 and TRBJ2-1, reads GAGVSQSPSNKVTEKGKDVELRCDPISGHTALYWYRQSLGQGLEFLIYFQGNSAPDKSGLPSDRFSAERTGGSVSTLTIQRTQQEDSAVYLCASSPQPTSGEQFFGPGTRLTVL.

This clonotype was seen repeatedly, ten times or more. This chain joins TRBV28 and TRBJ2-7; a possible D gene is TRBD1 (6 bases). This CDR3 contains 12 residues. Per the germline V gene, CDR1 is MDHEN and CDR2 is SYDVKM. V lost 3 bases, J lost 9 bases, and 12 bases lay in between. The CDR3 DNA reads TGTGCCAGCAGTTTCCACGGCAGGGGGCAGTACTTC. The encoded protein is CASSFHGRGQYF.

A note on this clonotype: A much bigger clone sits one base away, suggesting this may be a read error. J is TRBJ2-7 and V is TRBV9; TRBD1 agrees at 7 bases. Germline V gene data show CDR1 as SGDLS and CDR2 as YYNGEE. With V trimmed by 3 bases and J by 3 bases, 9 bases remained unmatched. There are 15 residues in the CDR3. The DNA for the CDR3 is TGTGCCAGCAGCGCCTTCCCGAGACAGGGCTACGAGCAGTACTTC. It translates to CASSAFPRQGYEQYF. Complete variable domain (other parts from reference TRBV9 and TRBJ2-7): DSGVTQTPKHLITATGQRVTLRCSPRSGDLSVYWYQQSLDQGLQFLIQYYNGEERAKGNILERFSAQQFPDLHSELNLSSLELGDSALYFCASSAFPRQGYEQYFGPGTRLTVT.

This clonotype was counted many times. This rearrangement joins TRBV2 to TRBJ2-3; no reliable D call. This CDR3 has 13 residues. Per the germline V gene, CDR1 is SNHLY and CDR2 is FYNNEI. The ends were cut back, 8 bases at V and 4 bases at J, with 13 bases in the middle. CDR3 DNA: TGTGCCAGCCGCGAAAGGAGTCCAGATACGCAGTATTTT. Translated: CASRERSPDTQYF.